These T cell receptor beta chains were read from a single sample in a study of B cell selection in AIRE deficiency. The table came from immunoSEQ multiplex PCR; TCRdb's copy has only in-frame clones and leaves some out. The sample yields about 18,000 clones, just over 90% seen once. The material sequenced was CD4+CD25+ Tregs sorted from PBMCs. Every receptor here comes from a human donor in good health. Each CDR3 is given with its conserved first and last residue. The D gene is left open where the match is weak.

j_gene | d_gene | v_gene | CDR3nt | CDR3aa
TRBJ2-1 | . | TRBV5-8 | TGTGCCAGCAGCTATTACTACAATGAGCAGTTCTTC | CASSYYYNEQFF
TRBJ2-3 | TRBD2 | TRBV7-9 | TGTGCCAGCAGCCGCTGGGGGGGAGGAAGGACAGATACGCAGTATTTT | CASSRWGGGRTDTQYF
TRBJ2-3 | . | TRBV5-1 | TGCGCCAGCTACGGACAGATTAGCACAGATACGCAGTATTTT | CASYGQISTDTQYF
TRBJ2-7 | . | TRBV5-5 | TGTGCCAGCAGCTTGGCGGGCGGCCACTCCTACGAGCAGTACTTC | CASSLAGGHSYEQYF
TRBJ2-7 | . | TRBV4-2 | TGTGCCAGCAGCCCTCTAGCCCCCGTTGGATACGAGCAGTACTTC | CASSPLAPVGYEQYF
TRBJ1-5 | . | TRBV19 | TGTGCCAGTAGTATCGGCAGGAATCAGCCCCAGCATTTT | CASSIGRNQPQHF
TRBJ2-7 | . | TRBV27 | TGTGCCAGCAGTATCGCTCCGGGCCCCTATTCGGCAAGGCAGTACTTC | CASSIAPGPYSARQYF
TRBJ1-4 | TRBD1 | TRBV5-1 | TGCGCCAGCAGCTTGTACAGGGGTTATATCAGTGAAAAACTGTTTTTT | CASSLYRGYISEKLFF
TRBJ1-4 | . | TRBV11-2 | TGTGCCAGCAGCCCGGGGAATGAAAAACTGTTTTTT | CASSPGNEKLFF
TRBJ2-7 | . | TRBV5-3 | TGTGCCAGAAGCCTAATACAGTGCAATCCAGCCTACGAGCAGTACTTC | CARSLIQCNPAYEQYF